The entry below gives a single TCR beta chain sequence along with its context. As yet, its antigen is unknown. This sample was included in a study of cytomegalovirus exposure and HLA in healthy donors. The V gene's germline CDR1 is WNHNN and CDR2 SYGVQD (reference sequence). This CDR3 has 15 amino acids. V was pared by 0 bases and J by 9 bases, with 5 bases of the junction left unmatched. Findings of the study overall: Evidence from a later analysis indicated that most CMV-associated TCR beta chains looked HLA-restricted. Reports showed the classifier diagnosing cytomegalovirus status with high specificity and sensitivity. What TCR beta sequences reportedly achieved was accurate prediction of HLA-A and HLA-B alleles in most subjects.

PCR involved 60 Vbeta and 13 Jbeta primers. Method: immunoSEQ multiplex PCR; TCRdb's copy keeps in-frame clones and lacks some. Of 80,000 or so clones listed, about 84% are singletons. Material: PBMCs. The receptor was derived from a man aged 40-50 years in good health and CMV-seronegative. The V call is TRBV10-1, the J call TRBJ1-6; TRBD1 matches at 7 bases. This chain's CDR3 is CASSESQGGGSPLHF. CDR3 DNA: TGCGCCAGCAGTGAGTCGCAGGGGGGAGGTTCACCCCTCCACTTT.